In this sample, the clone carrying this TCR beta chain turned up a few times. This specimen belongs to a study of regulatory T cells in long-lasting Graves disease. This CDR3 is built from 14 residues. The germline CDR1 and CDR2 sequences are DFQATT and SNEGSKA (reference sequence). Trimming removed 4 bases at V and 3 bases at J, with 12 bases between. Construction of TCR beta libraries relied on iRepertoire HTBI primers and on Arm-PCR targeting CDR3 regions. MiXCR was run by TCRdb on the multiplex PCR reads, yielding one entry per CDR3 protein. This sample has about 470,000 distinct CDR3 sequences, with roughly 15% found just once. As to time point: newly diagnosed GD, antithyroid drugs for less than 3 months. Isolated PBMC RNA provided the starting material for the TCR library. The same data also contributed to another study, on T cells in Graves' hyperthyroidism and ophthalmopathy.

The input for sequencing was peripheral blood mononuclear cells (PBMCs), taken at new diagnosis, from a patient treated with antithyroid drugs. The chain couples TRBV20-1 to TRBJ2-2; possible D gene TRBD2, 5 bases. This clonotype was obtained from a man aged 35-49 years with Graves disease. The DNA of the CDR3 is TGCAGTGCTACGGGATTTATTTACACCGGGGAGCTGTTTTTT. Its protein product is CSATGFIYTGELFF.